A selection of T cell receptor beta chains follows, all from one sample in a study of beta chain features in type 1 diabetes. Sequencing was performed with immunoSEQ multiplex PCR; in TCRdb, only in-frame clones are kept and a portion is missing. Counted here are over 200,000 clones, 11% occurring once; the ten biggest clones make up around 0.015%. Sequenced sample: naive CD4+ T cells from blood. The receptor set was obtained from a young man with type 1 diabetes. Each CDR3 is given without its conserved first and last residue. Each record gives: V gene, J gene, CDR3 protein.

v_call: TRBV6-6; j_call: TRBJ2-1; cdr3_aa: ASSPPQGASTDEQF
v_call: TRBV7-3; j_call: TRBJ2-7; cdr3_aa: ASSPGLAGYYEQY
v_call: TRBV18; j_call: TRBJ1-2; cdr3_aa: ASSPLTGVNYGYT
v_call: TRBV9; j_call: TRBJ1-2; cdr3_aa: ASSLGTASYGYT
v_call: TRBV29-1; j_call: TRBJ1-1; cdr3_aa: SVGEGTEAF
v_call: TRBV18; j_call: TRBJ2-4; cdr3_aa: ASSRDSGAKNIQY
v_call: TRBV23-1; j_call: TRBJ1-2; cdr3_aa: ASSTGSAYGYT
v_call: TRBV5-1; j_call: TRBJ2-7; cdr3_aa: ASSLAGAVYEQY
v_call: TRBV9; j_call: TRBJ2-2; cdr3_aa: ASSKGGPEGELF
v_call: TRBV7-2; j_call: TRBJ2-1; cdr3_aa: ASSTRLDHEQF
v_call: TRBV2; j_call: TRBJ2-1; cdr3_aa: ASRRDSYNEQF
v_call: TRBV9; j_call: TRBJ1-4; cdr3_aa: ASSVGGPNEKLF
v_call: TRBV2; j_call: TRBJ1-1; cdr3_aa: ASSEPRVGTEAF
v_call: TRBV29-1; j_call: TRBJ2-1; cdr3_aa: SVSGLAGGSEQF
v_call: TRBV18; j_call: TRBJ2-7; cdr3_aa: ASSPLMVLEGLSYEQY
v_call: TRBV30; j_call: TRBJ2-1; cdr3_aa: AWSVRRTSGGAADEQF
v_call: TRBV18; j_call: TRBJ2-1; cdr3_aa: ASSQTSGGDNEQF